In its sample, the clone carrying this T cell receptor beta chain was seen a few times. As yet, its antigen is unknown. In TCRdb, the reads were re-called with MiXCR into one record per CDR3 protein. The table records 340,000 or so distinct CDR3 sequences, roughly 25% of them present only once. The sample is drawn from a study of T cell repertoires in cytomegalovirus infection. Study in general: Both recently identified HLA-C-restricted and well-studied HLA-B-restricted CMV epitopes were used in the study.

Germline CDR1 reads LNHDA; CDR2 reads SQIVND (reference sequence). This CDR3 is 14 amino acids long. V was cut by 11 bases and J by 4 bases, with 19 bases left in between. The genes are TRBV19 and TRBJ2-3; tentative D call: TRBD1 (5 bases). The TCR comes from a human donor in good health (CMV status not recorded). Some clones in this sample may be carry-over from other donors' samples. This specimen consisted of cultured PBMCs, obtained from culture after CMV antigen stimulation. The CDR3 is CASEPRGGADTQYF. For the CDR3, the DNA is TGTGCCTCCGAACCTAGGGGCGGCGCAGATACGCAGTATTTT.